This TCR beta chain was captured in a study of blood T cells in healthy people across ages. Concerning this clonotype itself: Its antigen is still unknown.

Looked up from germline, CDR1 is MNHEY and CDR2 is SVGEGT. V was shortened by 9 bases and J by 7 bases, with 10 bases between the two germline ends. The CDR3 has 11 residues. Study-level points and caveats: Whereas aged donors had fewer naive CD4+ cells, long-lived donors had more of them and higher diversity. Older age went with lower TCR beta diversity per million T cells, in a roughly linear way.

Through a sample-barcoded 5' primer and a J-beta primer mix, a second PCR was run for roughly 6 to 12 cycles. With 12 random nucleotides, a template-switch adaptor tagged each individual cDNA molecule. TCRdb itself ran the 5' RACE reads through MiXCR, one entry per CDR3 protein. Of about 1.4 million distinct CDR3 sequences in the sample, approximately 59% were seen once. The receptor was isolated from a man aged 18 to 29 in good health. The J gene is TRBJ1-5, the V gene TRBV6-2 or TRBV6-3; D unresolved. Sequencing was carried out using blood. The CDR3, as DNA: TGTGCCAGTGGGCCCGAGCAGCCCCAGCATTTT. Translated, it gives CASGPEQPQHF.